This T cell receptor (beta chain) was identified during a study of T cell changes during pregnancy in multiple sclerosis. Germline V CDR1 and CDR2: SGHVS, FQNEAQ. V gave up 5 bases and J gave up 8 bases, with 19 bases separating them. The CDR3 loop spans 15 amino acids. Produced via immunoSEQ multiplex PCR; TCRdb's table is partial and in-frame only. The sample shows around 32,000 clones, 87% of them seen only once. The sample holds one count of this clone. This TCR derives from a female donor with multiple sclerosis, enrolled in a pregnancy study. This rearrangement joins TRBV7-8 to TRBJ2-1, with D unresolved. Material: CD8+ T cells from peripheral blood mononuclear cells, obtained before pregnancy. The CDR3 sequence: CASSSLRGTIDEQFF. Written as DNA, the CDR3 is TGTGCCAGCAGCAGCTTACGTGGTACGATAGATGAGCAGTTCTTC.